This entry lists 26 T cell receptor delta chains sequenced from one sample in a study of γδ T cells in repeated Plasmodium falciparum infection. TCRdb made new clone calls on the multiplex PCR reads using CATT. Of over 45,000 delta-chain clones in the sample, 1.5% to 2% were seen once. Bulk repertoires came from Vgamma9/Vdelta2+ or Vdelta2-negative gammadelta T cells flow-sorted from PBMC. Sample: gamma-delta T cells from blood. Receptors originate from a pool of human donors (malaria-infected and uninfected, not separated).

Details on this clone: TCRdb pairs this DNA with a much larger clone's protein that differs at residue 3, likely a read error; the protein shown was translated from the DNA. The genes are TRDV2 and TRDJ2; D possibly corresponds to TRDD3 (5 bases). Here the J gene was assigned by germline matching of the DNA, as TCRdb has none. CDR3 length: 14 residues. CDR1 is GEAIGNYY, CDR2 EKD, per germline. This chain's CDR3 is CASDTITGTAQLFF. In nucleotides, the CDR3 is TGTGCCAGTGACACCATTACTGGGACAGCACAACTCTTCTTT.

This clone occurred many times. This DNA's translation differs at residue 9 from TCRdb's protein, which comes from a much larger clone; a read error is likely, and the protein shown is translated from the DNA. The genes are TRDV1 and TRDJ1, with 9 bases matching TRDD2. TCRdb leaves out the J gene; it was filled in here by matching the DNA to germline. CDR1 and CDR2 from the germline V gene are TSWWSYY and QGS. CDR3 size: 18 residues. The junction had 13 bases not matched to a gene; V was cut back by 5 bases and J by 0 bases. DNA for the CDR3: TGTGCTCTTGGGAACCTTCCTACGGAGTCTACGTACACCGATAAACTCATCTTT. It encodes CALGNLPTESTYTDKLIF.

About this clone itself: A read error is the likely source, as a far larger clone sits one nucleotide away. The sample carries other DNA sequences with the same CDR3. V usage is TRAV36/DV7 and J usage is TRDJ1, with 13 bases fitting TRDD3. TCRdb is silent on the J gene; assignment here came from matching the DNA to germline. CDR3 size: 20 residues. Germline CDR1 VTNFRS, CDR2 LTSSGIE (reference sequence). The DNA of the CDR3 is TGTGCTGTTCGTTCCTCCCCTTACTGGGGGATACGGACCTACACTGATAAACTCATCTTT. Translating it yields CAVRSSPYWGIRTYTDKLIF.

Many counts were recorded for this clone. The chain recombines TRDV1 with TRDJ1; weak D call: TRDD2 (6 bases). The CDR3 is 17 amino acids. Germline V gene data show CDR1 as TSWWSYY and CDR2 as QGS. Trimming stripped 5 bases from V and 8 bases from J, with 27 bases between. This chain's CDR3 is CALGLLPSDALRDKLIF. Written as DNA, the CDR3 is TGTGCTCTTGGGCTATTGCCTTCCGACGCACTTCGGGACAAACTCATCTTT.

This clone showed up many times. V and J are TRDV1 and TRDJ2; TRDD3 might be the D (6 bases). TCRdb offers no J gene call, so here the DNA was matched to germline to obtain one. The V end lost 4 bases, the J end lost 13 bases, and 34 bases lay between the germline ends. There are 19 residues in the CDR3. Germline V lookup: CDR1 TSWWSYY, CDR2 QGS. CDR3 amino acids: CALGAPRGRWGLFIFPLFF. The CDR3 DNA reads TGTGCTCTTGGGGCCCCTCGGGGGCGATGGGGGCTATTTATATTCCCACTCTTCTTT.

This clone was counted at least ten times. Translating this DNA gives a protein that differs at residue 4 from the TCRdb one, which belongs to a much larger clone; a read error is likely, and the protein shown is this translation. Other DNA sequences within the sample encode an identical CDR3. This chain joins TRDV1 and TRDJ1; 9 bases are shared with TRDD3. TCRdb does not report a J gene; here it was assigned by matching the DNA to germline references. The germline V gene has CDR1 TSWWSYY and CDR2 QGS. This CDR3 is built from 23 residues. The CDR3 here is CALRDPLGPTKSTGGLNTDKLIF. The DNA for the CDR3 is TGTGCTCTTAGGGATCCGTTGGGTCCTACAAAATCTACTGGGGGACTAAACACCGATAAACTCATCTTT.

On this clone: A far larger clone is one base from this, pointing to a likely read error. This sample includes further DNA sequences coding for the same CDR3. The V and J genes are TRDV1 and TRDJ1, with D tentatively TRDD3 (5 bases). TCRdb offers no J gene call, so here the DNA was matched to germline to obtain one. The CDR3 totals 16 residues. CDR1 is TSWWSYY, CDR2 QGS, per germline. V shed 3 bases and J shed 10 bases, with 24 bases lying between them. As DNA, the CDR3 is TGTGCTCTTGGGGACCCATACCCCGGGGGCCCAGTTGGACTCATCTTT. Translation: CALGDPYPGGPVGLIF.

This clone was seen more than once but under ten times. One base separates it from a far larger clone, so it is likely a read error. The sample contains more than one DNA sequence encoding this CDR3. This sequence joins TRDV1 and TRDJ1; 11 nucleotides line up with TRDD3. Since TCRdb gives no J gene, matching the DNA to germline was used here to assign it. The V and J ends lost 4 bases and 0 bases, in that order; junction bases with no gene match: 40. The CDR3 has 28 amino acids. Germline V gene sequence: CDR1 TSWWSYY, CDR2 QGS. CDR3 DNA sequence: TGTGCTCTTGGGGGCCCCTACAGGACTCTACATTCCTTATTACTGGGGGATATTTCTTTTGGCTACACCGATAAACTCATCTTT. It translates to CALGGPYRTLHSLLLGDISFGYTDKLIF.

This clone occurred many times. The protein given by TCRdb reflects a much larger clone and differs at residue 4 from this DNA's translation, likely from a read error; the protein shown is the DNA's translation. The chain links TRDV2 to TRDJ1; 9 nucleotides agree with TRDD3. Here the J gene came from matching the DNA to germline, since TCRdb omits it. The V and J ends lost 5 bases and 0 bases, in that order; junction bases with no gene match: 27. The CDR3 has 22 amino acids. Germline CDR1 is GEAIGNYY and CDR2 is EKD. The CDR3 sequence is CACGKRPRRGDTPNSYTDKLIF. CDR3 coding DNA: TGTGCCTGTGGTAAACGCCCTCGTCGGGGGGATACCCCAAACTCGTACACCGATAAACTCATCTTT.

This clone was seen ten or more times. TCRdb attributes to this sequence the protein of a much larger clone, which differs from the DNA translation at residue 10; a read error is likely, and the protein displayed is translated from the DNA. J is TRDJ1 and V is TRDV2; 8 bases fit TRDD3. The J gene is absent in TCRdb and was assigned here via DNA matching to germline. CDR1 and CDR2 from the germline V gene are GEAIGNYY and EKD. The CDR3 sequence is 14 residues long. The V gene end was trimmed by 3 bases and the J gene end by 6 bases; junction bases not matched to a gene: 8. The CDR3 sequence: CACDSLLGGHKLIF. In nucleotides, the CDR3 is TGTGCCTGTGACTCATTACTGGGGGGTCATAAACTCATCTTT.

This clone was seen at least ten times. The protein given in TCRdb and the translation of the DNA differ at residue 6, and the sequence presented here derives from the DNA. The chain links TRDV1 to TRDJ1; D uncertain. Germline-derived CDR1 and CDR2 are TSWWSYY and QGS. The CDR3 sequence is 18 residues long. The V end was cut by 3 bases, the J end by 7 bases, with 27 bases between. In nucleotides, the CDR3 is TGTGCTCTTGGGGACCACTTTCCCACTTACGGTGTGGAGTTTAAACTCATCTTT. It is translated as CALGDHFPTYGVEFKLIF.

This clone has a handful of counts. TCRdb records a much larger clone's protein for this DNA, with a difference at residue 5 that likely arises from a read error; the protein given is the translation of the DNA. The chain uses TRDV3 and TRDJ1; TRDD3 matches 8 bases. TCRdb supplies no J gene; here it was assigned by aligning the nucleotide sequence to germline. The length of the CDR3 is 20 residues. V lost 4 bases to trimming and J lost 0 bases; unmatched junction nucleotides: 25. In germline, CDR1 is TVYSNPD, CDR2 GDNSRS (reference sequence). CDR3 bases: TGTGCCTCCTTTAGTCCCGATAGTACTGGGGGGAGATTCTACACCGATAAACTCATCTTT. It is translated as CASFSPDSTGGRFYTDKLIF. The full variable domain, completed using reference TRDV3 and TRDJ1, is CDKVTQSSPDQTVASGSEVVLLCTYDTVYSNPDLFWYRIRPDYSFQFVFYGDNSRSEGADFTQGRFSVKHILTQKAFHLVISPVRTEDSATYYCASFSPDSTGGRFYTDKLIFGKGTRVTVEP.

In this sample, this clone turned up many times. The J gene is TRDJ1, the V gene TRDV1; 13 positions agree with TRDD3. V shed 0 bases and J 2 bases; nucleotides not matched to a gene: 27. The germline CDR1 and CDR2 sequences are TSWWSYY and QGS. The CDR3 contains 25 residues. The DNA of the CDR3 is TGTGCTCTTGGGGAACTTTGGTCTTCCTACGTAGGGCAGGCGTACTGGGGGATACGGACCGATAAACTCATCTTT. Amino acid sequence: CALGELWSSYVGQAYWGIRTDKLIF.

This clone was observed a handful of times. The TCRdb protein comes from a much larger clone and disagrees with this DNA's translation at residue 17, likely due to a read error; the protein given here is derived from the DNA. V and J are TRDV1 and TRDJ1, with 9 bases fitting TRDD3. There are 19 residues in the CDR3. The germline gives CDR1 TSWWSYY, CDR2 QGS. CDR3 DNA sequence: TGTGCTCTTGGGGAAAGGATCACTAGGGGGATACCGCCCACCGATAAACCCATCTTT. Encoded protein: CALGERITRGIPPTDKPIF.

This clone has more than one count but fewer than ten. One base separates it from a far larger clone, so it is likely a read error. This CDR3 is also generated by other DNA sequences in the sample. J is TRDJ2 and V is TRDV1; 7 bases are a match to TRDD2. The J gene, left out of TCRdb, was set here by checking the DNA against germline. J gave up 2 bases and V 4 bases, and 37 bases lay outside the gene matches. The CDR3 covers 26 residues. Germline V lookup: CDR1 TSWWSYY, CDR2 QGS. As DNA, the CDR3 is TGTGCTCTTGGGGGACTTGCGCTTCCTATGAAGCTGGAGGATTCTCCTTCCTTAGCATTGACAGCACAACTCTTCTTT. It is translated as CALGGLALPMKLEDSPSLALTAQLFF.

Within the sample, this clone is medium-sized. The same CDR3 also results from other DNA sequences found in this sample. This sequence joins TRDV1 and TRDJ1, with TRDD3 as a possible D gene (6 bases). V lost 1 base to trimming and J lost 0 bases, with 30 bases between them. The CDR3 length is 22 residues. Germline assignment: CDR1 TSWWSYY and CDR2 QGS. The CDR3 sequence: CALGEPRRRDTRTPFHTDKLIF. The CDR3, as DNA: TGTGCTCTTGGGGAACCTCGGAGAAGAGATACGCGGACACCATTCCACACCGATAAACTCATCTTT.

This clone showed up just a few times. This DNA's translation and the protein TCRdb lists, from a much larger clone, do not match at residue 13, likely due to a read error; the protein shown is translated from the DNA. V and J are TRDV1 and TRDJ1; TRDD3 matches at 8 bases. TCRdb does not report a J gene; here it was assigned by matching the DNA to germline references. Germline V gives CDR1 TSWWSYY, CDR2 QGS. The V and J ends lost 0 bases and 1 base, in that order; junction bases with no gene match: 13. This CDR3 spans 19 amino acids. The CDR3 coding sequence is TGTGCTCTTGGGGAACTATCCTACCAGGGGGATAGCTCCACCGATAAACTCATCTTT. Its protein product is CALGELSYQGDSSTDKLIF.

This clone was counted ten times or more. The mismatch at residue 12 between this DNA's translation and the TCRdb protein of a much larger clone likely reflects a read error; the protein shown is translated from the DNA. DNA of the CDR3: TGTGCTCTTGAGGTTTCCCCCACTGGGGCGCTAGTCAATAAACTCATCTTT. This codes for CALEVSPTGALVNKLIF. The chain combines TRDV1 with TRDJ1, with 7 bases identical to TRDD3. TCRdb supplies no J gene; here it was assigned by aligning the nucleotide sequence to germline. The CDR3 has 17 amino acids. V was clipped by 7 bases and J by 6 bases; unmatched bases: 20. Germline assignment: CDR1 TSWWSYY and CDR2 QGS.

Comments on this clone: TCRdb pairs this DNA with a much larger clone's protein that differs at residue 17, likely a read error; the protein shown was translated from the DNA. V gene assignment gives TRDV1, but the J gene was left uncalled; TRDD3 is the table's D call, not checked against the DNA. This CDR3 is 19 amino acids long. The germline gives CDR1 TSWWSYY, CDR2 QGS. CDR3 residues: CALGERSRPTGMYTDKRIF. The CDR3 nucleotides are TGTGCTCTTGGGGAAAGGAGTAGACCTACTGGGATGTACACCGATAAACGCATCTTT.

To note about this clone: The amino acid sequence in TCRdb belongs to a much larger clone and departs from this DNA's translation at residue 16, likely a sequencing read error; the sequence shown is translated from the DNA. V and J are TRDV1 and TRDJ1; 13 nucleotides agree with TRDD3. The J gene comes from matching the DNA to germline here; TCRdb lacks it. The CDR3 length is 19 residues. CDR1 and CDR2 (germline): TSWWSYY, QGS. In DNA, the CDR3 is TGTGCTCTTGGGGTCCCGTACTGGGGGATACGGTCGTACACCGATGAACTCATCTTT. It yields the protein CALGVPYWGIRSYTDELIF.

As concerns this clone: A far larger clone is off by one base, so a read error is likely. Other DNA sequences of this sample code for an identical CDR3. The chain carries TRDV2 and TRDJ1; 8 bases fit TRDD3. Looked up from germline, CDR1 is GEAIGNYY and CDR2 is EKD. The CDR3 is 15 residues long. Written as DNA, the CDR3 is TGTGCCTGTGACACTGGGGGATCAGCGAAGAATAAGCTCATCTTT. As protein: CACDTGGSAKNKLIF.

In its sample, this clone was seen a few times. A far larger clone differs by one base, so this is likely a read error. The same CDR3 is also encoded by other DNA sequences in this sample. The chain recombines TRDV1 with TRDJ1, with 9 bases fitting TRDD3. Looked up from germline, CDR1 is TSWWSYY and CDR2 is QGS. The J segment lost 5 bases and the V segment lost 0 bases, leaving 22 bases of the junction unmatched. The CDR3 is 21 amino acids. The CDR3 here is CALGELIPLGRCTGGPDKLIF. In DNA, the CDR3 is TGTGCTCTTGGGGAACTCATCCCTCTGGGACGCTGTACTGGGGGACCAGATAAACTCATCTTT.

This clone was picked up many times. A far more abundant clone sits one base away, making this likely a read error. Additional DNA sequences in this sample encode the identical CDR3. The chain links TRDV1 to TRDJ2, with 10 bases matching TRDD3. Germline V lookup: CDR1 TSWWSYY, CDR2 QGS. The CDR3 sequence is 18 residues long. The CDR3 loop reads CALGALPPPWGIAAQLFF. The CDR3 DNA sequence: TGTGCTCTTGGGGCTCTTCCTCCTCCCTGGGGGATAGCAGCTCAACTCTTCTTT.

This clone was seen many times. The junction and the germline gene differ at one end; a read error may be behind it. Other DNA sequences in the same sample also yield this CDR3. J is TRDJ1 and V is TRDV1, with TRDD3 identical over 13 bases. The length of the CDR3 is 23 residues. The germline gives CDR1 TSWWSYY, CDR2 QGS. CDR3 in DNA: TGTGCTCTTGGGGAAGATAGAAGAATTGTACTGGGGGATACGCTCCGATACACTGATAAACTCATCTTT. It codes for CALGEDRRIVLGDTLRYTDKLIF.

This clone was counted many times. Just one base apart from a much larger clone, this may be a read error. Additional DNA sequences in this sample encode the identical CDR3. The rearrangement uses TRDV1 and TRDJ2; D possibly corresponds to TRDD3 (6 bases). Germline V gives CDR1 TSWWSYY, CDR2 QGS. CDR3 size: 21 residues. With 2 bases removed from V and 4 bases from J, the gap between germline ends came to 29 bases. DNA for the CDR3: TGTGCTCTTGGGGAAGAGTCGTACCATGAAATGGGCAAGGGGGAGACAGCACAACTCTTCTTT. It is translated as CALGEESYHEMGKGETAQLFF.

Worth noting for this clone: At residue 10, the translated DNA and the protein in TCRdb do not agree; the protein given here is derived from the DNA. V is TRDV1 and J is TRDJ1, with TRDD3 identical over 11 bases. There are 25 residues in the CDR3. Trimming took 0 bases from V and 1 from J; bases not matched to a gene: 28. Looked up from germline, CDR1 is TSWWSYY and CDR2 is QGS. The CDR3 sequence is CALGELARFPQPRLLGDKTTDKLIF. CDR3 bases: TGTGCTCTTGGGGAACTTGCTCGGTTCCCACAGCCCCGGCTACTGGGGGATAAAACCACCGATAAACTCATCTTT.